What follows are 32 T cell receptor beta chains derived from one specimen sequenced in a study of CD8 T cells in ankylosing spondylitis. TCRdb re-called the 5' RACE reads with MiXCR, one entry per CDR3 protein. The sample yields about 200,000 distinct CDR3 sequences, roughly 12% seen once. Specimen: blood, either unsorted or a sorted T cell fraction (not recorded which). The receptors originated from a male donor with ankylosing spondylitis or in good health (not recorded which).

This clonotype was observed at least ten times. The chain couples TRBV4-1 to TRBJ1-1; D remains ambiguous. Trimming shortened V by 5 bases and J by 3 bases, and 10 bases separated the two germline ends. CDR1 is MGHRA and CDR2 is YSYEKL in the germline V gene. CDR3 length: 13 amino acids. The CDR3 DNA sequence: TGCGCCAGCAGCTACCGTGGGGACACTGAAGCTTTCTTT. Translating it yields CASSYRGDTEAFF.

This clonotype was detected only a few times. The chain joins TRBV11-2 to TRBJ2-1; TRBD2 matches 13 bases. This CDR3 contains 15 residues. Germline V lookup: CDR1 SGHAT, CDR2 FQNNGV. V was clipped by 5 bases and J by 8 bases; unmatched bases: 6. The CDR3 is CASSPWTSGSYEQFF. CDR3 nucleotides: TGTGCCAGCAGCCCCTGGACTAGCGGGAGCTATGAGCAGTTCTTC.

This clonotype was counted a few times. This rearrangement joins TRBV6-2 or TRBV6-3 to TRBJ2-5; TRBD2 might be the D (6 bases). Looked up from germline, CDR1 is MNHEY and CDR2 is SVGEGT. CDR3 length: 16 amino acids. The V and J ends lost 6 bases and 0 bases respectively, with 17 bases between them. For the CDR3, the DNA is TGTGCCAGCAGCATGAGCTCCCGGGACTACCAAGAGACCCAGTACTTC. Translated, it gives CASSMSSRDYQETQYF.

The chain carries TRBV5-8 and TRBJ1-5, with TRBD1 matching 9 bases. V trimming: 4 bases; J trimming: 2 bases; junction bases outside the gene matches: 4. Germline V gene sequence: CDR1 SGHTS, CDR2 YDEGEE. The CDR3 is made up of 15 amino acids. The CDR3 nucleotides read TGTGCCAGCAGCCCGGGACAGGGCCGCAATCAGCCCCAGCATTTT. This codes for CASSPGQGRNQPQHF.

This clonotype showed up just a few times. The chain combines TRBV19 with TRBJ2-2; D tentatively reads TRBD1 or TRBD2 (5 bases each). V dropped 5 bases and J dropped 1 base, with 14 bases sitting between them. Germline CDR1 and CDR2: LNHDA and SQIVND (reference sequence). This CDR3 comprises 16 residues. CDR3 protein: CASSFPPGRNTGELFF. DNA of the CDR3: TGTGCCAGTAGTTTTCCCCCAGGGAGGAACACCGGGGAGCTGTTTTTT.

This clonotype has at least ten counts. The V gene is TRBV12-3 or TRBV12-4, the J gene TRBJ1-1; unclear D gene. This CDR3 spans 12 amino acids. V lost 6 bases and J lost 2, with 7 bases in between. DNA of the CDR3: TGTGCCAGCAGCCCGACAAACACTGAAGCTTTCTTT. Translated: CASSPTNTEAFF.

The table lists this clonotype with a few counts. The chain joins TRBV4-1 to TRBJ2-3; TRBD1 aligns across 12 bases. Per germline, CDR1 MGHRA and CDR2 YSYEKL. The V gene end was trimmed by 4 bases and the J gene end by 5 bases; junction bases not matched to a gene: 10. This CDR3 region has 17 residues. The CDR3 DNA reads as TGCGCCAGCAGCCCGGCCGGGACAGGGGGCGAGGGAGATACGCAGTATTTT. Translation gives CASSPAGTGGEGDTQYF.

In this sample, this clonotype turned up many times. The DNA for the CDR3 is TGCGCCAGCAGCCCTTGGACAGGCCCGAACACCGGGGAGCTGTTTTTT. This codes for CASSPWTGPNTGELFF. The gene calls are TRBV5-1 and TRBJ2-2, with 7 bases that match TRBD1. The CDR3 consists of 16 residues. Trimming at V came to 4 bases and at J to 0 bases, leaving 6 bases not matched to a gene. CDR1 is SGHRS and CDR2 is YFSETQ in the germline V gene.

Only one count was recorded for this clonotype. The rearrangement uses TRBV6-1 and TRBJ2-1; 9 positions match TRBD2. Germline CDR1 is MNHNS and CDR2 is SASEGT. V shed 8 bases and J 3 bases; nucleotides not matched to a gene: 5. The CDR3 has 14 amino acids. CDR3 loop: CASLAGADYNEQFF. For the CDR3, the DNA is TGTGCCAGCTTAGCGGGAGCCGACTACAATGAGCAGTTCTTC.

This clonotype was recorded a few times. The genes are TRBV3-1 and TRBJ2-1; D possibly matches TRBD1 or TRBD2 (5 bases each). Germline-derived CDR1 and CDR2 are LGHDT and YNNKEL (reference sequence). The CDR3 covers 15 residues. Trimming left V 3 bases short and J 2 bases short, with 11 bases between. The CDR3 DNA follows: TGTGCCAGCAGCCACGCCGGGGCCGCCTACAATGAGCAGTTCTTC. The encoded protein is CASSHAGAAYNEQFF.

This clonotype was observed a handful of times. The CDR3 reads CASSLDEVRGPGKDNEQFF. CDR3 bases: TGTGCCAGCAGCTTAGATGAGGTTAGGGGGCCAGGGAAAGACAATGAGCAGTTCTTC. This chain links TRBV11-2 with TRBJ2-1; TRBD1 agrees at 7 bases. Trimming removed 0 bases from V and 5 bases from J; junction bases left unmatched: 16. The germline CDR1 and CDR2 sequences are SGHAT and FQNNGV. The CDR3 runs 19 residues.

This clonotype was detected a few times. The chain joins TRBV30 to TRBJ2-1, with TRBD1 matching 9 bases. The CDR3 has 15 residues. V dropped 4 bases and J dropped 6; count of bases not matched to a gene: 10. Germline CDR1 and CDR2: GTSNPN and SVGIG (reference sequence). The CDR3 reads CAWNPGTGPSNEQFF. The CDR3 DNA sequence: TGTGCCTGGAACCCCGGGACAGGGCCATCCAATGAGCAGTTCTTC.

This clonotype has only a few counts. The gene calls are TRBV12-3 or TRBV12-4 and TRBJ1-1; no firm D call. V lost 1 base, J lost 6 bases, and 12 bases lay in between. This CDR3 is 14 amino acids long. CDR3 sequence (DNA): TGTGCCAGCAGTTTAGAAGGAATGGGTGCTGAAGCTTTCTTT. It translates to CASSLEGMGAEAFF.

This clonotype was counted ten times or more. This chain links TRBV10-2 with TRBJ2-7; D is possibly TRBD2 (6 bases). The CDR3 has 17 residues. CDR1 is WSHSY and CDR2 is SAAADI in the germline V gene. Trimming shortened V by 2 bases and J by 5 bases, and 22 bases separated the two germline ends. CDR3 amino acids: CASSEGGAQNRDHEQYF. As DNA, the CDR3 is TGCGCCAGCAGTGAGGGAGGGGCCCAAAACAGAGACCACGAGCAGTACTTC.

DNA for the CDR3: TGTGCCAGCAGTTTCCATGATTATTCACCCCTCCACTTT. Its protein is CASSFHDYSPLHF. The rearrangement joins TRBV27 to TRBJ1-6; D is uncertain. Germline V lookup: CDR1 MNHEY, CDR2 SMNVEV (reference sequence). Trimming took off 3 bases at V and 8 bases at J, with 8 bases between the two ends. This CDR3 has 13 residues.

This clonotype turned up a few times. This sequence joins TRBV20-1 and TRBJ2-1; TRBD2 matches at 9 bases. The CDR3 runs to 14 residues. Germline assignment: CDR1 DFQATT and CDR2 SNEGSKA (reference sequence). The J segment lost 8 bases and the V segment lost 4 bases, leaving 9 bases of the junction unmatched. CDR3 nucleotides: TGCAGTGCTAAACAAGCGGGGGGAGTCTATGAGCAGTTCTTC. It codes for CSAKQAGGVYEQFF.

This clonotype occurred a few times. The chain joins TRBV12-3 or TRBV12-4 to TRBJ1-1; no definite D call. V was clipped by 3 bases and J by 4 bases, with 3 bases between them. The CDR3 has 11 residues. The CDR3 region is CASSFATEAFF. CDR3 nucleotide sequence: TGTGCCAGCAGTTTCGCCACTGAAGCTTTCTTT.

The chain combines TRBV30 with TRBJ2-7; tentative D call: TRBD1 (6 bases). Germline V lookup: CDR1 GTSNPN, CDR2 SVGIG (reference sequence). Trimming left V 8 bases short and J 0 bases short, with 14 bases between. The CDR3 loop spans 13 amino acids. The CDR3 coding sequence is TGTGCCGTGAACAGGGCGAGCTCCTACGAGCAGTACTTC. Amino acid sequence: CAVNRASSYEQYF.

This clonotype has a handful of counts. The chain couples TRBV7-2 to TRBJ2-1; no definite D call. This CDR3 spans 13 amino acids. Trimming removed 4 bases at V and 2 bases at J, with 6 bases between. The germline CDR1 and CDR2 sequences are SGHTA and FQGNSA. This CDR3 reads CASSYLPYNEQFF. The CDR3 DNA is TGTGCCAGCAGCTACCTTCCCTACAATGAGCAGTTCTTC.

This clonotype was observed a handful of times. This rearrangement joins TRBV4-1 to TRBJ2-3; 9 nucleotides agree with TRBD2. Germline-derived CDR1 and CDR2 are MGHRA and YSYEKL. The CDR3 is 17 amino acids. Trimming removed 6 bases from V and 0 bases from J; junction bases left unmatched: 10. The chain's CDR3 is CASSSHSGSLSTDTQYF. The CDR3 coding sequence is TGCGCCAGCAGTTCCCATAGCGGGAGCCTCAGCACAGATACGCAGTATTTT.

This clonotype was detected a few times. The chain combines TRBV27 with TRBJ1-1; D is undetermined. The CDR3 spans 13 residues. The V end lost 8 bases, the J end lost 4 bases, and 14 bases lay between the germline ends. Germline-derived CDR1 and CDR2 are MNHEY and SMNVEV (reference sequence). CDR3 DNA sequence: TGTGCCAGCTTTACGGGAGGGAGCACTGAAGCTTTCTTT. It codes for CASFTGGSTEAFF.

This chain connects TRBV4-1 to TRBJ2-3; D gene unclear. Germline V CDR1 and CDR2: MGHRA, YSYEKL. This CDR3 region has 12 residues. The germline V and J ends were trimmed by 3 bases and 2 bases, with 3 bases remaining between them. CDR3 region: CASSHPTDTQYF. The CDR3 coding sequence is TGCGCCAGCAGCCACCCCACAGATACGCAGTATTTT.

This chain uses TRBV3-1 with TRBJ2-7, with 9 nucleotides matching TRBD2. The CDR3 is made up of 16 amino acids. Unmatched junction bases numbered 8, after V lost 4 bases and J lost 1 base. Germline V lookup: CDR1 LGHDT, CDR2 YNNKEL (reference sequence). In nucleotides, the CDR3 is TGTGCCAGCAGCCCCACCGGGCTAGCGGGGTCCTACGAGCAGTACTTC. Protein product: CASSPTGLAGSYEQYF.

This clonotype was detected only a few times. The V call is TRBV27, the J call TRBJ1-5, with 9 bases fitting TRBD1. The CDR3 has 14 residues. The V gene end was trimmed by 3 bases and the J gene end by 5 bases; junction bases not matched to a gene: 2. The V gene's germline CDR1 is MNHEY and CDR2 SMNVEV (reference sequence). The CDR3 DNA follows: TGTGCCAGCAGTTTCACAGGGGGCCATCAGCCCCAGCATTTT. Protein: CASSFTGGHQPQHF.

V usage is TRBV7-2 and J usage is TRBJ1-1; no definite D call. Deletions cut 3 bases from V and 3 bases from J, with 5 bases between. The length of the CDR3 is 12 residues. Germline V gives CDR1 SGHTA, CDR2 FQGNSA. The CDR3 is CASSLQYTEAFF. The CDR3 DNA reads TGTGCCAGCAGCTTGCAGTACACTGAAGCTTTCTTT.

This rearrangement joins TRBV4-1 to TRBJ1-2; D is ambiguous. With 0 bases removed from V and 7 bases from J, the gap between germline ends came to 9 bases. Germline assignment: CDR1 MGHRA and CDR2 YSYEKL. The CDR3 has 13 amino acids. The chain's CDR3 is CASSQESTAGYTF. CDR3 bases: TGCGCCAGCAGCCAAGAGTCGACTGCTGGCTACACCTTC.

The chain joins TRBV5-1 to TRBJ2-7; D might be TRBD1 or TRBD2, each matching 5 bases. The germline CDR1 and CDR2 sequences are SGHRS and YFSETQ. The CDR3 loop spans 15 amino acids. Trimming pared 0 bases from V and 0 bases from J, leaving 10 bases between. CDR3 in DNA: TGCGCCAGCAGCTTGGTGGGGGAAGGCTCCTACGAGCAGTACTTC. Translation gives CASSLVGEGSYEQYF.

This clonotype was seen at least ten times. V is TRBV5-1 and J is TRBJ1-1; 7 bases are shared with TRBD1. The V and J ends lost 4 bases and 2 bases, in that order; junction bases with no gene match: 5. Germline V gene data show CDR1 as SGHRS and CDR2 as YFSETQ. The CDR3 covers 14 residues. The CDR3 spells CASSPGTDNTEAFF. CDR3 bases: TGCGCCAGCAGCCCAGGGACAGACAACACTGAAGCTTTCTTT.

This clonotype was picked up many times. The chain couples TRBV20-1 to TRBJ2-7, with TRBD2 matching over 8 bases. CDR3 length equals 13 residues. The germline CDR1 and CDR2 sequences are DFQATT and SNEGSKA (reference sequence). The V segment lost 1 base and the J segment 4 bases; nucleotides outside the gene matches: 3. The CDR3 protein is CSARGEREYEQYF. In nucleotides, the CDR3 is TGCAGTGCTAGAGGGGAGCGGGAGTACGAGCAGTACTTC.

As DNA, the CDR3 is TGTGCCAGCAGTGACTGGGGGACAGTCATCGATCAGCCCCAGCATTTT. Its translation is CASSDWGTVIDQPQHF. The chain couples TRBV6-4 to TRBJ1-5, with 7 bases aligning to TRBD1. Unmatched junction bases numbered 8, after V lost 1 base and J lost 5 bases. Per germline, CDR1 MRHNA and CDR2 SNTAGT. This CDR3 is 16 amino acids long.

The chain recombines TRBV20-1 with TRBJ2-1; D may match TRBD1 or TRBD2 (5 bases each). CDR1 is DFQATT and CDR2 is SNEGSKA in the germline V gene (reference sequence). The V and J ends lost 0 bases and 0 bases respectively, with 15 bases between them. The CDR3 contains 17 residues. In DNA, the CDR3 is TGCAGTGCTAGAGATGGCTCGAAGGGGAGCTCCTACAATGAGCAGTTCTTC. Amino acid sequence: CSARDGSKGSSYNEQFF.

This clonotype was recorded many times. The gene calls are TRBV4-1 and TRBJ1-2; 9 bases agree with TRBD1. The length of the CDR3 is 15 residues. Germline CDR1 MGHRA, CDR2 YSYEKL. Trimming took 3 bases from V and 3 from J; bases not matched to a gene: 5. CDR3 protein: CASSQPGQGDYGYTF. The CDR3 DNA sequence: TGCGCCAGCAGCCAGCCGGGACAGGGTGACTATGGCTACACCTTC.